This T cell receptor (beta chain) was captured by sequencing in a study of regulatory T cells in long-lasting Graves disease (dated by TCRdb to about 2021). For the study in its entirety: Patients with newly diagnosed Graves' disease had been on antithyroid drugs for under 3 months. This study used TCR sequencing and RNA sequencing of peripheral blood to compare persistent Graves' disease patients against newly diagnosed Graves' disease patients. The study was conducted in China and was registered as a clinical trial. A total of approximately 35 samples underwent TCR sequencing: about 13 from persistent and roughly 20 from newly diagnosed Graves' disease patients. The paper's findings and limits, for the study overall: Persistent patients shared more public clonotypes among themselves (over 2,500) than newly diagnosed patients did (over 950). Sequencing and analysis were restricted to the TCR beta chain. As a limitation, the authors acknowledged that the small sample size may reduce accuracy. Only peripheral blood was studied, because thyroid tissue, the primary lesion, was inaccessible. TRBV28, TRBJ1-2 and TRBJ2-5 were preferentially used in persistent disease, while TRBV20-1 and TRBJ2-1 were favored in newly diagnosed disease. Persistent Graves' disease patients showed lower TCR Shannon entropy and fewer highly expanded clones than newly diagnosed patients, suggesting clonal expansion.

The method was multiplex PCR. Instrument on record: Illumina HiSeq 4000. TCR beta libraries were built with iRepertoire HTBI primers and Arm-PCR amplification of CDR3 regions. PCR products were gel purified before sequencing. On the study's bioinformatics: Across samples, some 62 TRBV and 14 TRBJ segments were identified and used for gene usage analysis of CDR3 amino acid clonotypes. COPE and FqMerger were used to merge filtered high-quality paired reads into contigs. BLAST was used to align contigs to IMGT TRBV, TRBD and TRBJ reference genes, and CDR3 was defined according to IMGT. Clonotypes above 0.1% frequency were classified as highly expanded clones. Shannon entropy served as the measure of repertoire diversity, while the Gini coefficient captured V-J evenness. Clonotypes shared by more than one individual were considered public. TCRdb trimmed public reads at Q25 via fastp, called clones via MiXCR and kept in-frame beta chains. Rows are unified per CDR3 protein, each entry keeping the most common DNA and genes. None of the V and J calls come from the authors' own analysis; TCRdb made them. Counted in this sample were under 700,000 distinct CDR3 sequences; roughly a sixth of them appeared once. Together, the top ten hold 20% to 25% of the sample.

This clonotype was seen ten or more times. Its antigen is currently not known. It has no much larger one-base neighbor in the sample; base qualities were not kept. The junction shows trimming of 3 bases on V and 2 bases on J, plus 10 bases between the germline ends. The CDR3 spans 13 residues, from the cysteine through the phenylalanine. Only the CDR3 DNA is retained, 39 bases long and in frame from the first base. The germline V gene (reference sequence) sets CDR1 to DFQATT and CDR2 to SNEGSKA. What this sample's time point label stands for: newly diagnosed GD, antithyroid drugs for less than 3 months. RNA was extracted from PBMCs in TRIzol for both TCR sequencing and RNA sequencing. Graves' disease was diagnosed according to American Thyroid Association guidelines. Patients were recruited from an endocrinology department in Xi'an, China. Each patient gave about 10 milliliters of peripheral blood, collected in an EDTA anticoagulant tube. Ficoll Paque Plus density gradient separation was used to isolate PBMCs, and no additional T cell sorting was done. An Agilent 2100 Bioanalyzer and agarose gel were used to check RNA quality, and a NanoDrop 2000 was used to measure RNA concentration.

This same sample was also taken into another study, of T cells in Graves' hyperthyroidism and ophthalmopathy. As the second study states: Stable Graves' hyperthyroidism was defined as the absence of progression to ophthalmopathy over 18 months of follow-up. Hyperthyroidism patients were aged 18 to 65 years and newly diagnosed, with disease duration of less than 2 months. Exclusion was applied to patients with uncontrolled infections, other autoimmune diseases, pregnancy or lactation. Clinical symptoms, serum thyroxine and TRAb, thyroid ultrasound, and orbital computed tomography formed the basis for the diagnoses. The first round of RT-PCR for the TCR CDR3 was performed with the HTBI primer set and the Qiagen OneStep RT-PCR kit. Most expanded thyroid clonotypes (frequency above 0.001) were also found in blood, which suggests that blood repertoires may mirror thyroid immune responses. A 13 V-J signature model separated ophthalmopathy from stable hyperthyroidism, with around 88% sensitivity and 81.08% specificity in cross-validation and 80%/75% in testing. During validation, the model predicted progression to ophthalmopathy a median of roughly 7.1 months ahead of onset, with 70.59% sensitivity and 72% to 80% specificity. To identify TCR V-J signatures that set the groups apart, the researchers used a discovery cohort of more than 95 patients, made up of around 42 with Graves' ophthalmopathy and some 56 with stable Graves' hyperthyroidism. Whether ophthalmopathy could be predicted prospectively was tested in an independent validation cohort made up of 18 to 20 hyperthyroidism patients plus 17 patients who later progressed to ophthalmopathy. The 90 to 100 discovery patients were randomly divided into training and test sets at a 7:3 ratio. In addition, the study compared T-cell repertoires in thyroid tissue and in blood from five or six Graves' hyperthyroidism patients. Following sampling, methimazole starting at 30 mg daily was given to hyperthyroidism patients, and high-dose intravenous methylprednisolone was given to ophthalmopathy patients. Libraries were constructed in a second round of multiplex PCR, after which size selection and purification were carried out. Libraries were sequenced paired-end with 100 bp reads on an Illumina HiSeq2000. Raw data were processed with SOAPnuke, discarding reads with adapters, uncalled bases, mean Phred below 15, or no exact constant-primer or identifier match. High-quality paired reads were merged with COPE v1.2.5, and unique nucleotide sequences were defined as clonotypes. MiTCR v1.1 was used to align clonotypes to the IMGT TRBV, TRBD and TRBJ reference segments. Only V-J combinations with frequency above 0.0001, covering about 99% of repertoires, were analysed. A TCS score was defined as the ratio between F50 (clonal expansion) and ExV (chaos), using BLOSUM62-based TCRdist between CDR3 peptides within each V-J. Welch's t-statistics and random forest reduced some 510 V-J features to 13, which were used in a naive Bayes classifier (R e1071). No statistical method was used to fix the sample size in advance, and group allocation was not hidden from the investigators. According to the paper, TCR Vbeta CDR3 sequencing was carried out on about 140 peripheral blood samples, which came from more than 40 ophthalmopathy, 75 to 80 hyperthyroidism and approximately 17 progressor patients.

Sequenced here: peripheral blood mononuclear cells (PBMCs), sampled at new diagnosis, from a patient treated with antithyroid drugs. The clonotype originates from a middle-aged woman with Graves disease. Donor details come from another sample of the same person, matched by shared clones. The V gene is TRBV20-1 and the J gene is TRBJ1-1, with TRBD1 as a weak D call on 5 bases. The nucleotide sequence reads as follows: TGCAGTGCTAGCCTAGGGGCTAACACTGAAGCTTTCTTT. This gives the protein CSASLGANTEAFF.